The clone carrying this TCR beta chain has more than one count but fewer than ten. What it recognizes is unknown. TCRdb called the 5' RACE reads again in MiXCR, with one record for every CDR3 protein. The data show 250,000 to 400,000 distinct CDR3 sequences, about 4% seen once. This sample was included in a study of T cells after yellow fever vaccination. Study summary: The authors prepared low-cell-number fractions using SMART-Seq v4 Ultra Low Input.

Overall study findings and caveats: On re-exposure, the response was weaker but peaked faster, at day 5 versus 15. Among all clonotypes, a small share was observed in both CD4 and CD8 compartments.

V shed 2 bases and J shed 6 bases, with 19 bases lying between them. This CDR3 has 16 amino acids. CDR1 LGHDT and CDR2 YNNKEL come from the germline V gene (reference sequence). The receptor comes from a man younger than 35 who received the YFV17D yellow fever vaccine. The chain links TRBV3-1 to TRBJ1-1, with D hard to call. The sequenced sample was PBMCs, obtained 5 days after the yellow fever booster vaccination. This chain's CDR3 is CASSQFGNWGGAEAFF. The CDR3 DNA is TGTGCCAGCAGCCAATTTGGGAATTGGGGAGGCGCTGAAGCTTTCTTT.